Below are 4 T cell receptor beta chains sequenced from a single sample in a study of T cells in localized non-small cell lung cancer. The assay was immunoSEQ multiplex PCR, and TCRdb's table has in-frame clones only and misses some. The data contain about 78,000 clones, roughly 86% of them singletons. Here the sequenced sample was peripheral blood, taken before any cancer treatment. The receptors originated from a man between 40 and 70 years old with stage I lung adenocarcinoma.

The chain uses TRBV6-1 and TRBJ2-5, with D tentatively TRBD1 or TRBD2 (5 bases each). In germline, CDR1 is MNHNS, CDR2 SASEGT. Trimming removed 5 bases from V and 8 bases from J, with 15 bases in between. CDR3 length equals 13 residues. The CDR3 loop is CASSPDRDGTQYF. CDR3 nucleotide sequence: TGTGCCAGCAGTCCCGACCGGGACGGCACCCAGTACTTC.

The chain recombines TRBV7-8 with TRBJ1-5; no definite D call. The germline CDR1 and CDR2 sequences are SGHVS and FQNEAQ. The CDR3 sequence is 14 residues long. Trimming took 1 base from V and 3 from J, leaving 7 bases between them. The CDR3 loop is CASSLEALNQPQHF. The CDR3 nucleotides read TGTGCCAGCAGCTTAGAGGCACTCAATCAGCCCCAGCATTTT.

The rearrangement joins TRBV4-2 to TRBJ2-7; TRBD2 matches at 9 bases. The CDR3 is made up of 15 amino acids. Losses at the gene ends were 2 bases for V and 2 bases for J; bases not matched to a gene: 4. CDR1 LGHNA and CDR2 YNFKEQ come from the germline V gene. The CDR3 protein is CASSQSAGGPYEQYF. As DNA, the CDR3 is TGTGCCAGCAGCCAATCTGCGGGAGGGCCCTACGAGCAGTACTTC.

CDR3 loop: CASSPHRGHNYGYTF. CDR3 nucleotides: TGTGCCAGCAGCCCGCACAGGGGCCACAACTATGGCTACACCTTC. The rearrangement uses TRBV7-2 and TRBJ1-2; 7 positions match TRBD1. Losses at the gene ends were 5 bases for V and 2 bases for J; bases not matched to a gene: 8. The germline V gene has CDR1 SGHTA and CDR2 FQGNSA. This CDR3 has 15 residues.